This T cell receptor (beta chain) appears in the sequencing data of a study of T-cell memory formation after mild COVID-19. General study findings and limits: Clones that contracted from day 15 to 85 had balanced CD4/CD8; later expanders were CD4+ biased. Pre-infection memory held some responding clones, suggesting pre-existing cross-reactive T cells responded.

Libraries for TCRalpha and TCRbeta carried sample barcodes and unique molecular identifiers via 5'RACE. TCRdb re-analysed the 5' RACE reads in MiXCR, keeping a single row per CDR3 protein. This sample has about 180,000 distinct CDR3 sequences, with more than 15% found just once. Of note for this clonotype: The antigen remains unidentified.

The clonotype originates from an adult woman who had mild COVID-19 (a few samples of this study predate the infection). Cell type and time point are not known. Sequenced input: PBMCs or a T cell subset sorted from them (not recorded which).

CDR3 in amino acids: CASRGLAGGRLGTQYF. CDR3 bases: TGTGCCAGCAGAGGACTAGCGGGAGGGAGACTAGGGACCCAGTACTTC. The V call is TRBV12-3 or TRBV12-4, the J call TRBJ2-5; 15 bases fit TRBD2. The CDR3 runs 16 residues. Trimming removed 6 bases from V and 7 bases from J; junction bases left unmatched: 9.